These 12 T cell receptor beta chains originate from one sample sequenced in a study of cytomegalovirus exposure and HLA in healthy donors. Repertoires were generated with immunoSEQ multiplex PCR, while TCRdb's copy carries only in-frame clones and drops some. Among 200,000 or so clones listed, about 93% were seen once. Material for sequencing was PBMCs. The receptors were gathered from a woman aged 18 to 35 in good health and CMV-seronegative.

The CDR3 is CASSFWGGQPQHF. The CDR3 nucleotides read TGTGCCAGCAGTTTTTGGGGGGGTCAGCCCCAGCATTTT. The chain is built from TRBV27 and TRBJ1-5, with a weak D call TRBD1 (5 bases). Germline V gene sequence: CDR1 MNHEY, CDR2 SMNVEV (reference sequence). Trimming cost V 3 bases and J 6 bases, with 9 bases left between them. The CDR3 is made up of 13 amino acids.

The chain recombines TRBV4-1 with TRBJ2-7; tentatively, D is TRBD1 (5 bases). The CDR3 is made up of 14 amino acids. The ends were cut back, 4 bases at V and 0 bases at J, with 10 bases in the middle. In germline, CDR1 is MGHRA, CDR2 YSYEKL. CDR3 nucleotide sequence: TGCGCCAGCAGCCTTGGTACAGGCTCCTACGAGCAGTACTTC. This translates into CASSLGTGSYEQYF.

In DNA, the CDR3 is TGTGCCAGCGGAGATTCGAACACTGAAGCTTTCTTT. It yields the protein CASGDSNTEAFF. The V gene is TRBV19, the J gene TRBJ1-1; D uncertain. The CDR3 is 12 residues long. The V gene's germline CDR1 is LNHDA and CDR2 SQIVND (reference sequence). Deletions cut 9 bases from V and 1 base from J, with 9 bases between.

This sequence joins TRBV6-4 and TRBJ1-2; TRBD1 agrees at 9 bases. The V segment lost 3 bases and the J segment 5 bases; nucleotides outside the gene matches: 7. The CDR3 has 15 residues. Looked up from germline, CDR1 is MRHNA and CDR2 is SNTAGT. The CDR3 here is CASSDRTGDPYGYTF. The CDR3, as DNA: TGTGCCAGCAGTGATCGGACAGGGGACCCTTATGGCTACACCTTC.

V and J are TRBV19 and TRBJ1-5; D unclear. V gave up 4 bases and J gave up 2 bases, with 18 bases separating them. CDR1 is LNHDA and CDR2 is SQIVND in the germline V gene (reference sequence). CDR3 length equals 17 residues. The CDR3 sequence: CASSTYYPRLGNQPQHF. Written as DNA, the CDR3 is TGTGCCAGTAGTACCTATTATCCTAGGTTGGGCAATCAGCCCCAGCATTTT. Using reference TRBV19 and TRBJ1-5 for the parts outside the CDR3, the full variable domain is DGGITQSPKYLFRKEGQNVTLSCEQNLNHDAMYWYRQDPGQGLRLIYYSQIVNDFQKGDIAEGYSVSREKKESFPLTVTSAQKNPTAFYLCASSTYYPRLGNQPQHFGDGTRLSIL.

The V call is TRBV5-5, the J call TRBJ1-2; D unclear. The CDR3 sequence is 13 residues long. V was trimmed by 4 bases and J by 3 bases, leaving 10 bases between them. CDR1 is SGHKS, CDR2 YYEKEE, per germline (reference sequence). CDR3 loop: CASSLSHDYGYTF. The CDR3 coding sequence is TGTGCCAGCAGCCTTTCACACGACTATGGCTACACCTTC. The whole variable domain, filled in from reference TRBV5-5 and TRBJ1-2, reads DAGVTQSPTHLIKTRGQQVTLRCSPISGHKSVSWYQQVLGQGPQFIFQYYEKEERGRGNFPDRFSARQFPNYSSELNVNALLLGDSALYLCASSLSHDYGYTFGSGTRLTVV.

The V and J genes are TRBV6-5 and TRBJ2-3; weak D call: TRBD2 (6 bases). Per the germline V gene, CDR1 is MNHEY and CDR2 is SVGAGI. The CDR3 totals 16 residues. V was cut by 0 bases and J by 4 bases, with 14 bases left in between. Here the CDR3 reads CASSYSRRGSADTQYF. As DNA, the CDR3 is TGTGCCAGCAGTTACTCGAGGAGGGGTTCAGCAGATACGCAGTATTTT.

This sequence joins TRBV4-2 and TRBJ2-1; the match to TRBD1 covers 9 bases. Germline V gene lookup returns CDR1 LGHNA and CDR2 YNFKEQ. The CDR3 consists of 16 residues. J was trimmed by 6 bases and V by 3 bases; bases with no gene match: 9. The CDR3 DNA sequence: TGTGCCAGCAGCCAGTTACCGGGACAGGGAAGCAATGAGCAGTTCTTC. Amino acids: CASSQLPGQGSNEQFF.

The chain recombines TRBV5-4 with TRBJ2-7, with D perhaps TRBD1 (5 bases). The CDR3 has 12 residues. Per the germline V gene, CDR1 is SGHNT and CDR2 is YYREEE (reference sequence). Trimming pared 4 bases from V and 3 bases from J, leaving 8 bases between. The CDR3 sequence is CASSGQGYEQYF. DNA for the CDR3: TGTGCCAGCAGCGGGCAGGGCTACGAGCAGTACTTC. The variable domain in full, with the rest retrieved from reference TRBV5-4 and TRBJ2-7, is ETGVTQSPTHLIKTRGQQVTLRCSSQSGHNTVSWYQQALGQGPQFIFQYYREEENGRGNFPPRFSGLQFPNYSSELNVNALELDDSALYLCASSGQGYEQYFGPGTRLTVT.

V gene TRBV27 combines with J gene TRBJ2-1; 8 bases align to TRBD2. The CDR3 is 17 amino acids. V lost 2 bases to trimming and J lost 3 bases; unmatched junction nucleotides: 9. CDR1 is MNHEY and CDR2 is SMNVEV in the germline V gene (reference sequence). CDR3 amino acids: CASSLLDGRGIYNEQFF. The CDR3 DNA sequence: TGTGCCAGCAGTTTACTTGACGGGAGGGGGATCTACAATGAGCAGTTCTTC.

This rearrangement joins TRBV7-3 to TRBJ2-5; no firm D call. Germline CDR1 and CDR2: SGHTA and FQGTGA. The V end lost 5 bases, the J end lost 2 bases, and 18 bases lay between the germline ends. The length of the CDR3 is 16 residues. In nucleotides, the CDR3 is TGTGCCAGCAGCCCGACCCCAGCAGGCAGACAAGAGACCCAGTACTTC. It codes for CASSPTPAGRQETQYF.

The chain links TRBV5-1 to TRBJ1-1; unclear D gene. The V end lost 7 bases, the J end lost 1 base, and 5 bases lay between the germline ends. The CDR3 is 11 amino acids. Looked up from germline, CDR1 is SGHRS and CDR2 is YFSETQ. The CDR3 spells CASAENTEAFF. The CDR3 DNA is TGCGCCAGCGCAGAGAACACTGAAGCTTTCTTT.